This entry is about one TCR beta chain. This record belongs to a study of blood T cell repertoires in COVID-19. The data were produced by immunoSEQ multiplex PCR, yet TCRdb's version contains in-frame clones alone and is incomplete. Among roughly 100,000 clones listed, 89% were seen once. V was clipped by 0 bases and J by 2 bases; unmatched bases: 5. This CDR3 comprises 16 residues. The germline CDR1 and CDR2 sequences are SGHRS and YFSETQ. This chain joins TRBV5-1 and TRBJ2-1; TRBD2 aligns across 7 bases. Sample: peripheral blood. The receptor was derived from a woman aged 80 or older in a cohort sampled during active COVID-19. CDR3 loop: CASSLVGSGTYNEQFF. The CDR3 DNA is TGCGCCAGCAGCTTGGTGGGCAGCGGGACCTACAATGAGCAGTTCTTC.